This T cell receptor (beta chain) derives from a study of blood T cell repertoires in COVID-19. The wider study: Italy, Spain and the United States were the sources of the convalescent and acute COVID-19 samples. The cDNA or gDNA used as material had been derived from T cells, B-cell-depleted T cells, or PBMCs.

This clone appeared a single time. Original handling: Amplifying reference gene primers gave estimates of nucleated cell counts. Method: immunoSEQ multiplex PCR; TCRdb's copy keeps in-frame clones and lacks some. V and J calls and clone size follow that table, whereas D and trimming were derived from the DNA. The table has about 200,000 clones, over 70% seen once. The receptor's source is a woman aged 45-60 years with acute or convalescent COVID-19. Sequencing used peripheral blood.

CDR3 in DNA: TGTGCCAGCAGTTTACAGGGGTTCGGTGAAAAACTGTTTTTT. Protein product: CASSLQGFGEKLFF. The chain is built from TRBV28 and TRBJ1-4; TRBD1 is a possible D gene (6 bases). Germline V gene lookup returns CDR1 MDHEN and CDR2 SYDVKM. The CDR3 contains 14 residues. The V end lost 2 bases, the J end lost 7 bases, and 11 bases lay between the germline ends.